This TCR beta chain was recorded in a study of blood T cells in healthy people across ages. Study-wide results and limits: Higher diversity, along with more naive CD4+ cells, distinguished long-lived donors from aged donors. Significant beta diversity loss was already apparent by age approximately 38, declining roughly linearly.

This CDR3 region has 16 residues. Germline trimming cut 4 bases from V and 5 bases from J; bases unmatched to any gene: 13. The germline V gene encodes CDR1 MDHEN and CDR2 SYDVKM. For this clonotype: The antigen is not known.

Then a second PCR, running about 7 to 11 cycles, was carried out with a sample-barcoded 5' primer and a J-beta primer mix. TCRdb independently ran MiXCR on the 5' RACE reads; one entry per CDR3 protein. The table shows hundreds of thousands of distinct CDR3 sequences, with about 20% occurring only once. The source material was blood. The source is a man aged 65 to 79 in good health. The V call is TRBV28, the J call TRBJ2-5; TRBD1 agrees at 7 bases. The CDR3: CASSSGQDRMAETQYF. The CDR3 DNA sequence: TGTGCCAGCAGTTCAGGACAGGACAGGATGGCGGAGACCCAGTACTTC.